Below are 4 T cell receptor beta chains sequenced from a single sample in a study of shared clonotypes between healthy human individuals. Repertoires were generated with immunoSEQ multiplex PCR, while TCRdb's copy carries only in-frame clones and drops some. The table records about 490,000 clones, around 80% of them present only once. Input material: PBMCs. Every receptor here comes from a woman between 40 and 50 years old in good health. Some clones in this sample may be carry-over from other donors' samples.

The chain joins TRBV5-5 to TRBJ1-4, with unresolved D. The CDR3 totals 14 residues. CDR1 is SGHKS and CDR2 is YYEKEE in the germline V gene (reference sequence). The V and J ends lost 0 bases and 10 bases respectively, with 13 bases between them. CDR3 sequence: CASSLELPIGKLFF. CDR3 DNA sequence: TGTGCCAGCAGCTTGGAACTGCCTATAGGAAAACTGTTTTTT.

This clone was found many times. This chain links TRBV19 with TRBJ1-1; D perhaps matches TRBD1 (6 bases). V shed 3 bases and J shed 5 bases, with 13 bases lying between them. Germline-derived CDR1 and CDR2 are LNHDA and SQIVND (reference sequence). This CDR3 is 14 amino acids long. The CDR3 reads CASSIPGVLTEAFF. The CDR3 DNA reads TGTGCCAGTAGTATTCCAGGGGTTCTGACTGAAGCTTTCTTT.

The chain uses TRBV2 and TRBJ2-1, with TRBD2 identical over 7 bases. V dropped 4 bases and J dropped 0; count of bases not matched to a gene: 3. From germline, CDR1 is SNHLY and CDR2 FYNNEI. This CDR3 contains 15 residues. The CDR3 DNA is TGTGCCAGCAGTGGGGAGGGGATCTCCTACAATGAGCAGTTCTTC. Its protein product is CASSGEGISYNEQFF.

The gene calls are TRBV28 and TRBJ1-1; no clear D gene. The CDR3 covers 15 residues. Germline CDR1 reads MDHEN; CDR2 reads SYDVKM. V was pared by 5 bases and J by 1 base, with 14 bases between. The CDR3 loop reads CASSARHGGNTEAFF. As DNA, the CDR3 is TGTGCCAGCAGTGCCCGACACGGAGGGAACACTGAAGCTTTCTTT.